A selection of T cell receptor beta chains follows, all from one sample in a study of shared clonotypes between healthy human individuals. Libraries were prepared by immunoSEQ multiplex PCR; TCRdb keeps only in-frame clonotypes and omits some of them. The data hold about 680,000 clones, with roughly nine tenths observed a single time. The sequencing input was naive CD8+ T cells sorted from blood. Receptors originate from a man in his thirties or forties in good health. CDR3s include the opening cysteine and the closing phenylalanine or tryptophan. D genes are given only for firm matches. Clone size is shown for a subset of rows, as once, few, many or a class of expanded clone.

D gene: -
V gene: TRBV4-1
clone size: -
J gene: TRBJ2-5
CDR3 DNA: TGCGCCAGCAGCCAACTACTGACTAGTTCCCAGTACTTC
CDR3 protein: CASSQLLTSSQYF

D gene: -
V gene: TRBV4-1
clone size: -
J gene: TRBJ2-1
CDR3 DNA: TGCGCCAGCAGCCAGGGGTACCAGAGGAATGAGCAGTTCTTC
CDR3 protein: CASSQGYQRNEQFF

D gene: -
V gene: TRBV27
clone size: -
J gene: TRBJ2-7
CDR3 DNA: TGTGCCAGCAGTTTAGCCGGGACGGCCACCTACGAGCAGTACTTC
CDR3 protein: CASSLAGTATYEQYF

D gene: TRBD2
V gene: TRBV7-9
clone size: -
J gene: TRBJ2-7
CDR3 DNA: TGTGCCAGCAGCCCGCGTCAGACTAGCGGCGAGCAGTACTTC
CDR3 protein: CASSPRQTSGEQYF

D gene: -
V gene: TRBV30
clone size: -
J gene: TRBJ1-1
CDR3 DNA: TGTGCCTGGAGTCCCGACCCTACGAACACTGAAGCTTTCTTT
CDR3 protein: CAWSPDPTNTEAFF

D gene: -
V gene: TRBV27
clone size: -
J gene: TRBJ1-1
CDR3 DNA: TGTGCCAGCAGTCCCACAGGGAGCACTGAAGCTTTCTTT
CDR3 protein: CASSPTGSTEAFF

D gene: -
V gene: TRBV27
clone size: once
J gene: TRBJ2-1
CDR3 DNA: TGTGCCAGCAGTTCCGTTGGCAATGAGCAGTTCTTC
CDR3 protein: CASSSVGNEQFF

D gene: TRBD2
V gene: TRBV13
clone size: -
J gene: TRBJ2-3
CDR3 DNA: TGTGCCAGCAGCTCGATAGCGGGAGGGTTCACAGATACGCAGTATTTT
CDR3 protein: CASSSIAGGFTDTQYF

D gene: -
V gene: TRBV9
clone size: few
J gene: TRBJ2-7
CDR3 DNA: TGTGCCAGCCCTAACTGGGGGCAGTACTTC
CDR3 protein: CASPNWGQYF

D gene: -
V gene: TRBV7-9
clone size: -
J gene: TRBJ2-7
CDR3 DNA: TGTGCCAGCAGCTTAGGGTCTGCAGGGGTCAGCTCCTACGAGCAGTACTTC
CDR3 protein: CASSLGSAGVSSYEQYF

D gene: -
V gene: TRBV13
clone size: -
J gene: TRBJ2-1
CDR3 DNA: TGTGCCAGCAGCTGGGCACATAGATCAAGCTCCTACAATGAGCAGTTCTTC
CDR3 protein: CASSWAHRSSSYNEQFF

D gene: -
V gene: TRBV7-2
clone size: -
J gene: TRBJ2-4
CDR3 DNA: TGTGCCAGCAGCTTAGGGCTAGGGGACCTTTCCATTCAGTACTTC
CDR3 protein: CASSLGLGDLSIQYF

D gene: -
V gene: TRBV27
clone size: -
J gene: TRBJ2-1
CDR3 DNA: TGTGCCAGCAGTTACGCCATGACGGGGTTCTCCTACAATGAGCAGTTCTTC
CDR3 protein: CASSYAMTGFSYNEQFF

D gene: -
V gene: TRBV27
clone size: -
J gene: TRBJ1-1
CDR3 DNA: TGTGCCAGCACTTCCCCGGGAGACGGGGGGACTGAAGCTTTCTTT
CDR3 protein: CASTSPGDGGTEAFF

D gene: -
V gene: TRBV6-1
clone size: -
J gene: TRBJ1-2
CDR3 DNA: TGTGCCAGCAGTGCCTTTAGCCTTCCAGGGGCCCTGGGGTATGGCTACACCTTC
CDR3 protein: CASSAFSLPGALGYGYTF

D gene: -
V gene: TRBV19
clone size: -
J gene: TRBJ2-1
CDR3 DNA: TGTGCCAGTAGGCCCTTCTCTAACTTTGACGGAAATGAGCAGTTCTTC
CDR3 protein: CASRPFSNFDGNEQFF

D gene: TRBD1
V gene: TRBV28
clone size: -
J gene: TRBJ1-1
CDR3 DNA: TGTGCCAGCAGCCGACAGGGGGCGAGGGAAGCTTTCTTT
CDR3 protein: CASSRQGAREAFF

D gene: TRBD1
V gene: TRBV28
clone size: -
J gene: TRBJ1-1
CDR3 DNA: TGTGCCAGCAGTCACCCAGGGGGGAGTATTTCCGAAGCTTTCTTT
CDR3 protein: CASSHPGGSISEAFF

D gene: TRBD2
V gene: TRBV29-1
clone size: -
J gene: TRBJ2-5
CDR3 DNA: TGCAGCGCGACCCGACTAGCGAGGGCCCAAGAGACCCAGTACTTC
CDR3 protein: CSATRLARAQETQYF

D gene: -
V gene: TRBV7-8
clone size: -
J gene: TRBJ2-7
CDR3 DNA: TGTGCCAGCAGCTTAGTTCCCGAGAGCTCCTACGAGCAGTACTTC
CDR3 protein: CASSLVPESSYEQYF

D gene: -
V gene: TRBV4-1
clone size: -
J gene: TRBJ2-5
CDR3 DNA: TGCGCCAGCAGCCAAGACCCCTGGAGCCAAGAGACCCAGTACTTC
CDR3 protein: CASSQDPWSQETQYF

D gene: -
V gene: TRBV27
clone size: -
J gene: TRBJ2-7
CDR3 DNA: TGTGCCAGCAGTTTATGGGGAAGTGGCCCCTACGAGCAGTACTTC
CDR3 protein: CASSLWGSGPYEQYF

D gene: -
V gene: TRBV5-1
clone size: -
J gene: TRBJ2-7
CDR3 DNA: TGCGCCAGCAGCTTGGCCTGGGGGAGCCCAAAGGCCTACGAGCAGTACTTC
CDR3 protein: CASSLAWGSPKAYEQYF

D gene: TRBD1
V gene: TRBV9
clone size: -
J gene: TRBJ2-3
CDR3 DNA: TGTGCCAGCAGCGCTGCAGGGGGAAGCACAGATACGCAGTATTTT
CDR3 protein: CASSAAGGSTDTQYF

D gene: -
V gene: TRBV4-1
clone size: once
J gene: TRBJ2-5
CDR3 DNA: TGCGCCAGCAGCCCACTAGGCTTGGGGGAGACCCAGTACTTC
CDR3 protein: CASSPLGLGETQYF

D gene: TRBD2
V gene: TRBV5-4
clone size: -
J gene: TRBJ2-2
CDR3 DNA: TGTGCCAGCATTCCCAGCGGGAGCCTGGGCGGGGAGCTGTTTTTT
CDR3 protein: CASIPSGSLGGELFF

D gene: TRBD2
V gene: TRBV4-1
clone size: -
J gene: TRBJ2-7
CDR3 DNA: TGCGCCAGCAGCCAGGAACTTAGCGGGAGAGGGGCCTACGAGCAGTACTTC
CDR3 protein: CASSQELSGRGAYEQYF

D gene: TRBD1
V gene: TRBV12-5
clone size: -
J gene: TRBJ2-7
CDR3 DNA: TGTGCTAGTGGCTCGGGACAGGGGCTATCCTACGAGCAGTACTTC
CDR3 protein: CASGSGQGLSYEQYF

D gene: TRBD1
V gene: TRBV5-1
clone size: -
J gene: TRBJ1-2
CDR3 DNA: TGCGCCAGCAGCTTGGTAGCAGGGGGCGCGGATGGCTACACCTTC
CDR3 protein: CASSLVAGGADGYTF

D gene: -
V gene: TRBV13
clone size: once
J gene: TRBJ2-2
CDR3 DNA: TGTGCCAGCAGCCTAAGGGTATCCGGGGAGCTGTTTTTT
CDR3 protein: CASSLRVSGELFF

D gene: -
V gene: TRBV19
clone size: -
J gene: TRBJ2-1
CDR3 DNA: TGTGCCAGTAGTATTGTAGCGTCTAGTGAGCAGTTCTTC
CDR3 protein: CASSIVASSEQFF

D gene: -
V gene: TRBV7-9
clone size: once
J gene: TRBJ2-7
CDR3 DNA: TGTGCCAGCAGCTCACCCTGGACCTACGAGCAGTACTTC
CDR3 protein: CASSSPWTYEQYF

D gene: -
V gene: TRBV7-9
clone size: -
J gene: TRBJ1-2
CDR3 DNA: TGTGCCAGCAGCTCCTCCCCGGGAGACTATGGCTACACCTTC
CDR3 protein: CASSSSPGDYGYTF

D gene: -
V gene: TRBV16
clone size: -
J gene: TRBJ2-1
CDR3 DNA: TGTGCCAGCAGCCAAGGGGGTCCCAACAATGAGCAGTTCTTC
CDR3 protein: CASSQGGPNNEQFF

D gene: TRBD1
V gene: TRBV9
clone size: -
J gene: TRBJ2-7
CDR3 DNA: TGTGCCAGCAGCCCATCTCGAGACAGGGCTCACGAGCAGTACTTC
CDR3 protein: CASSPSRDRAHEQYF

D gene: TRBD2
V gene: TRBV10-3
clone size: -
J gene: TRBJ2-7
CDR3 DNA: TGTGCCATCAGCCTTGGACTAGGAAGCTCCTACGAGCAGTACTTC
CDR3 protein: CAISLGLGSSYEQYF

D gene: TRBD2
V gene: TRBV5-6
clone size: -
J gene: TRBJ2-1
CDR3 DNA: TGTGCCAGCAGCCCGGGGACTAGCGGAAACAATGAGCAGTTCTTC
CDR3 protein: CASSPGTSGNNEQFF

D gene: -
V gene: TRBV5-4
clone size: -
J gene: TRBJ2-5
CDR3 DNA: TGTGCCAGCAGCTTACGCGGCCGAGGATTAGAGACCCAGTACTTC
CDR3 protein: CASSLRGRGLETQYF

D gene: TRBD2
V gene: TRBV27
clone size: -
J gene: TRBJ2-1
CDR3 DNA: TGTGCCAGCAGACCCAGAATCGGGACTAGCGGGTGGCATGAGCAGTTCTTC
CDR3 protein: CASRPRIGTSGWHEQFF

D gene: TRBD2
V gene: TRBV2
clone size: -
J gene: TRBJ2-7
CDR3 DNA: TGTGCCAGCACCCCCCAGAGGTCTAGCGGGAGTTATAAAGACGAGCAGTACTTC
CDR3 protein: CASTPQRSSGSYKDEQYF

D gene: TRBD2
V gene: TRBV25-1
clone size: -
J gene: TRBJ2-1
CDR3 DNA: TGTGCCAGCAGTGAATGGACGGTAGCGGGGAACAATGAGCAGTTCTTC
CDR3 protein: CASSEWTVAGNNEQFF

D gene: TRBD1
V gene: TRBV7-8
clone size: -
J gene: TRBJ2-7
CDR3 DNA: TGTGCCAGCAGCAAAGGACAGGGCTTTCACTACGAGCAGTACTTC
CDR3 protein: CASSKGQGFHYEQYF

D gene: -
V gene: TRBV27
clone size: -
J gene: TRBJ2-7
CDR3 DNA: TGTGCCAGCAGTTACGGACAGAGCTACGAGCAGTACTTC
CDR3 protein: CASSYGQSYEQYF

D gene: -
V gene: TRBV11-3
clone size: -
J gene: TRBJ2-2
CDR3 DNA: TGTGCCAGCGAGTCGAGAGAGGAAACCGGGGAGCTGTTTTTT
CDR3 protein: CASESREETGELFF

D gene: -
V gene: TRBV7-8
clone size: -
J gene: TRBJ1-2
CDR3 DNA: TGTGCCAGCAGCTCTCTACGCGGGACTAATTCTGGCTACACCTTC
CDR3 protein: CASSSLRGTNSGYTF

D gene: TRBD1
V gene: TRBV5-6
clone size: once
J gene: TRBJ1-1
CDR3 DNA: TGTGCCAGCAGCTTCGGGACAGGGTCAATAGCTTTCTTT
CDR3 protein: CASSFGTGSIAFF

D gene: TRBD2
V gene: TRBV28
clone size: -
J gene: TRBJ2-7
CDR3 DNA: TGTGCCAGCAGTCCCGACCCAGGGACTAGCGGGAGACCCTACGAGCAGTACTTC
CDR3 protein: CASSPDPGTSGRPYEQYF

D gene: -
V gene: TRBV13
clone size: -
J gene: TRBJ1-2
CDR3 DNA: TGTGCCAGCAGCTTAGGCCGTGGGTACTATGGCTACACCTTC
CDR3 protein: CASSLGRGYYGYTF

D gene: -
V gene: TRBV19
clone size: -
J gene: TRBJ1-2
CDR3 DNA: TGTGCCAGTAGTATAACAGGGAACAGCTATGGCTACACCTTC
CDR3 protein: CASSITGNSYGYTF

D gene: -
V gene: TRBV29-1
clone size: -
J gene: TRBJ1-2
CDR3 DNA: TGCAGCGTTGTGGTTGTTGGGTCTAACTATGGCTACACCTTC
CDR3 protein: CSVVVVGSNYGYTF

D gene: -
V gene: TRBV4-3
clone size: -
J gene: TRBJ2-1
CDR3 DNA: TGCGCCAGCAGCCAAGATCCGGAGGGGGGAGGATACAATGAGCAGTTCTTC
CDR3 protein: CASSQDPEGGGYNEQFF

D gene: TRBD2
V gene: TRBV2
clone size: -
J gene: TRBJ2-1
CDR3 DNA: TGTGCCAGCAGTGAATTCGTCCCTAGCGGGAGGGGGGGGAACAATGAGCAGTTCTTC
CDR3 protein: CASSEFVPSGRGGNNEQFF

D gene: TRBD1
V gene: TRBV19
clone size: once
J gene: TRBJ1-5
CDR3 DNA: TGTGCCAGCTTTAAGGGGGACAGGGGAAAAGGGTTGAGCAATCAGCCCCAGCATTTT
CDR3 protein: CASFKGDRGKGLSNQPQHF

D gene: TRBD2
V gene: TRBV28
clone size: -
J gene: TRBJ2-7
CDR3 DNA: TGTGCCAGCAGTTTAGTTGTGGGACTAGCGGCCTACGAGCAGTACTTC
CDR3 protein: CASSLVVGLAAYEQYF

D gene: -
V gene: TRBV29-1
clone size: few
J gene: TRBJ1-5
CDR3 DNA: TGCAGCGTTAGAGATAATAGCAATCAGCCCCAGCATTTT
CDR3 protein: CSVRDNSNQPQHF

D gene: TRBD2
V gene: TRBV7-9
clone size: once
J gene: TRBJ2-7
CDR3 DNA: TGTGCCAGCAGCTTACCTAGCGGGGACAAGAACGAGCAGTACTTC
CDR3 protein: CASSLPSGDKNEQYF

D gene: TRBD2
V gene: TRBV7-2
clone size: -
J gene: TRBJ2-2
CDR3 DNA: TGTGCCAGCAGCAGTCGAGGGACTAGCGGGATAGGGGGGGAGCTGTTTTTT
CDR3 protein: CASSSRGTSGIGGELFF